This T cell receptor beta chain was captured in a study of blood T cell repertoires in COVID-19. Overall study context: COVID-19 samples, acute and convalescent, were from the United States, Italy and Spain. From T cells, B-cell-depleted T cells, or PBMCs came the material, which was cDNA or gDNA.

The table lists this clone with a count of one. Per the study methods: Researchers report that nucleated cell counts were estimated from reference gene primer amplification. Libraries were prepared by immunoSEQ multiplex PCR; TCRdb keeps only in-frame clonotypes and omits some of them. V and J calls and clone size are as listed in that table; D and trimming were resolved from the DNA. The table includes around 250,000 clones, roughly 89% detected once. Germline-derived CDR1 and CDR2 are MDHEN and SYDVKM. The V segment lost 3 bases and the J segment 3 bases; nucleotides outside the gene matches: 4. The CDR3 extends over 14 amino acids.

The TCR originated in a woman in her forties who had recovered from COVID-19. The specimen was peripheral blood. The chain carries TRBV28 and TRBJ2-7, with 8 positions matching TRBD1. CDR3 sequence (DNA): TGTGCCAGCAGTTTTGGTGGACAGGGCTACGAGCAGTACTTC. Its protein product is CASSFGGQGYEQYF. Full variable domain (missing parts from reference TRBV28 and TRBJ2-7): DVKVTQSSRYLVKRTGEKVFLECVQDMDHENMFWYRQDPGLGLRLIYFSYDVKMKEKGDIPEGYSVSREKKERFSLILESASTNQTSMYLCASSFGGQGYEQYFGPGTRLTVT.